These 9 T cell receptor beta chains were sequenced from one sample in a study of blood T cells in healthy people across ages. The use of a sample-barcoded 5' primer and a J-beta primer mix characterized a second PCR of roughly 7 to 11 cycles. TCRdb re-analysed the 5' RACE reads in MiXCR, keeping a single row per CDR3 protein. The sample lists around 780,000 distinct CDR3 sequences; around 50% were seen once. The sample was blood. These receptors originate from a man aged 40-49 years in good health.

The rearrangement joins TRBV7-8 to TRBJ2-4; D tentatively reads TRBD1 or TRBD2 (6 bases each). The tail of the sequence fits TRBJ2-5 better, so the J call may be wrong. The CDR3 runs 15 residues. The germline CDR1 and CDR2 sequences are SGHVS and FQNEAQ. CDR3 sequence: CASSWGRREQETQYF. The DNA of the CDR3 is TGTGCCAGCAGCTGGGGGCGGAGGGAACAAGAGACCCAGTACTTC.

This chain joins TRBV7-2 and TRBJ2-5; TRBD1 matches at 8 bases. J lost 6 bases, V lost 5 bases, and 8 bases had no gene match. The CDR3 has 14 residues. In germline, CDR1 is SGHTA, CDR2 FQGNSA. The CDR3 sequence is CASSTRQGRQTQYF. In DNA form, the CDR3 reads TGTGCCAGCAGCACAAGACAGGGGCGGCAGACCCAGTACTTC.

The chain employs TRBV6-5 and TRBJ1-1, with TRBD1 as a possible D gene (5 bases). CDR1 and CDR2 (germline): MNHEY, SVGAGI. CDR3 size: 15 residues. V was shortened by 0 bases and J by 1 base, with 9 bases between the two germline ends. The CDR3 spells CASSYSSGANTEAFF. CDR3 in DNA: TGTGCCAGCAGTTACTCGAGTGGGGCGAACACTGAAGCTTTCTTT.

The sample holds many counts of this clonotype. The V and J genes are TRBV20-1 and TRBJ2-6, with 7 positions matching TRBD2. This CDR3 is 14 amino acids long. Germline-derived CDR1 and CDR2 are DFQATT and SNEGSKA (reference sequence). The V gene end was trimmed by 3 bases and the J gene end by 2 bases; junction bases not matched to a gene: 1. The CDR3, as DNA: TGCAGTGCTAGTGGGGGGGCTGGGGCCAACGTCCTGACTTTC. It is translated as CSASGGAGANVLTF.

This clonotype turned up a few times. This chain joins TRBV27 and TRBJ2-5; TRBD1 matches at 11 bases. CDR3 length: 14 residues. With V trimmed by 5 bases and J by 5 bases, 4 bases remained unmatched. CDR1 MNHEY and CDR2 SMNVEV come from the germline V gene (reference sequence). The CDR3 nucleotides are TGTGCCAGCAGTGGGACAGGGGGTCTGGAGACCCAGTACTTC. Translating it yields CASSGTGGLETQYF.

The chain carries TRBV10-2 and TRBJ2-7; D unresolved. V gave up 3 bases and J gave up 3 bases, with 9 bases separating them. Germline V gene lookup returns CDR1 WSHSY and CDR2 SAAADI. This CDR3 has 13 residues. In nucleotides, the CDR3 is TGCGCCAGCAGTGATTCTTGGAACTACGAGCAGTACTTC. This gives the protein CASSDSWNYEQYF.

The CDR3 here is CSVGDTGQIYGYTF. The CDR3 DNA sequence: TGCAGCGTTGGGGATACAGGGCAAATCTATGGCTACACCTTC. J is TRBJ1-2 and V is TRBV29-1, with D maybe TRBD1 (6 bases). V lost 4 bases and J 4 bases, leaving 16 bases between the germline ends. The V gene's germline CDR1 is SQVTM and CDR2 ANQGSEA. CDR3 size: 14 residues.

This rearrangement joins TRBV10-3 to TRBJ1-4; D is perhaps TRBD1 (5 bases). Germline CDR1 and CDR2: ENHRY and SYGVKD. The CDR3 runs to 18 residues. Deletions cut 4 bases from V and 0 bases from J, with 18 bases between. CDR3 sequence: CAISAGAVGGATNEKLFF. In nucleotides, the CDR3 is TGTGCCATCAGTGCCGGGGCCGTTGGGGGAGCAACTAATGAAAAACTGTTTTTT.

The CDR3: CASSSGLAGGRNEQFF. CDR3 DNA: TGTGCCAGCAGCTCGGGACTAGCGGGGGGGCGGAATGAGCAGTTCTTC. This rearrangement joins TRBV7-2 to TRBJ2-1; 16 positions agree with TRBD2. The CDR3 runs 16 residues. With V trimmed by 4 bases and J by 7 bases, 4 bases remained unmatched. Germline-derived CDR1 and CDR2 are SGHTA and FQGNSA.